This T cell receptor (beta chain) came from a study of identifying expanded T cells in peripheral blood. Study-level findings and limits: Variance in clone template counts between approximately two-week samples significantly increased with total template count across all healthy donors. Technical replicates showed around 1.2 changed clones; approximately two weeks 15 to 20; four weeks 19.

Measured with immunoSEQ multiplex PCR; TCRdb has only the in-frame clones, and not every one. The sample lists about 100,000 clones, around nine tenths occurring once. With regard to this clone: Antigen specificity is unknown.

Healthy donors had no documented immune events, such as infections, while sampled. The TCR originated in a person aged 18 to 75 in good health. What was sequenced was blood.

The CDR3: CASSQDAGGGVSYEQYF. CDR3 sequence (DNA): TGCGCCAGCAGCCAAGATGCGGGGGGGGGTGTCTCCTACGAGCAGTACTTC. The chain uses TRBV4-1 and TRBJ2-7, with 9 bases that match TRBD2. CDR3 length: 17 residues. The J segment lost 0 bases and the V segment lost 0 bases, leaving 6 bases of the junction unmatched. Looked up from germline, CDR1 is MGHRA and CDR2 is YSYEKL.